This is a list of T cell receptor beta chains from one sample in a study of CD8 T cells in ankylosing spondylitis. TCRdb passed the 5' RACE reads through MiXCR, listing each CDR3 protein once. The sample has approximately 300,000 distinct CDR3 sequences; around 20% are singletons. The sample comprised blood, either unsorted or a sorted T cell fraction (not recorded which). The receptors were gathered from a female donor with ankylosing spondylitis or in good health (not recorded which). Both conserved end residues are trimmed from each CDR3. Clone size is shown for a subset of rows, as once, few, many or a class of expanded clone.

CDR3 length | J gene | clone size | V gene | CDR3 protein
13 | TRBJ2-7 | NA | TRBV6-1 | ASSRIPGQGNEQY
12 | TRBJ2-1 | NA | TRBV5-4 | AAGGASSYNEQF
12 | TRBJ2-3 | many | TRBV15 | ATKRDPSTDTQY
13 | TRBJ2-7 | few | TRBV12-3/TRBV12-4 | ASSPHASGRLEQY
14 | TRBJ2-6 | few | TRBV20-1 | SARIIISSGANVLT
13 | TRBJ2-5 | NA | TRBV7-9 | ASSPRFLAEETQY
12 | TRBJ2-5 | few | TRBV10-3 | AIREGQQLETQY
16 | TRBJ2-1 | few | TRBV20-1 | SVRGTSGDGAGGGEQF
13 | TRBJ2-7 | NA | TRBV7-8 | ASSLEAGGIYEQY
12 | TRBJ2-5 | few | TRBV6-1 | ASSQAGVIETQY
11 | TRBJ2-7 | NA | TRBV5-4 | ASSYTGSYEQY
12 | TRBJ2-7 | few | TRBV5-6 | ASSLGGANYEQY
11 | TRBJ2-7 | NA | TRBV27 | ASSLQGAREQY
13 | TRBJ2-7 | NA | TRBV18 | ASSPVGGLSNEQY
15 | TRBJ2-4 | NA | TRBV20-1 | SARSPYGRLAKNIQY
13 | TRBJ2-3 | NA | TRBV2 | ASSEREGHTDTQY
7 | TRBJ2-1 | many | TRBV29-1 | STGNEQF
13 | TRBJ2-1 | few | TRBV30 | AWSVTSGIQNEQF
10 | TRBJ2-5 | many | TRBV6-6 | ASRSGQETQY
13 | TRBJ1-3 | few | TRBV3-1 | ASSFGQGTGNTIY
12 | TRBJ2-7 | NA | TRBV20-1 | SARPPGALGEQY
11 | TRBJ1-5 | NA | TRBV12-3/TRBV12-4 | ASSAQGYQPQH
11 | TRBJ2-1 | NA | TRBV9 | ASSVGEGYEQF
11 | TRBJ1-3 | NA | TRBV20-1 | SASRGAGNTIY